The rows below give T cell receptor beta chains drawn from one sample of a study of tumour-infiltrating T cells in Burkitt lymphoma. TCRdb's copy holds only in-frame clones and misses some; the assay was immunoSEQ multiplex PCR. The profile covers about 2,300 clones, with about 15% appearing a single time and around 9% taken by the ten largest. Source material: tumor tissue from a relapse. All receptors derive from a human donor with relapsed Burkitt lymphoma. Each CDR3 is given with its conserved first and last residue. A D gene is named only where the DNA matches it firmly. Clone size is given for some rows only: seen once, a few or many times, or a class if the clone is expanded.

V gene	J gene	clone size	CDR3 length	D gene	CDR3 protein	CDR3 DNA
TRBV9	TRBJ2-1	few	11	NA	CASSVANEQFF	TGTGCCAGCAGCGTAGCTAATGAGCAGTTCTTC
TRBV7-9	TRBJ1-2	NA	15	NA	CASSSPGGWNYGYTF	TGTGCCAGCAGCTCCCCCGGTGGCTGGAACTATGGCTACACCTTC
TRBV30	TRBJ1-3	NA	15	NA	CAWSVSGGLGNTIYF	TGTGCCTGGAGTGTATCTGGGGGCCTTGGAAACACCATATATTTT
TRBV5-1	TRBJ2-3	few	14	NA	CASSLEAVSDTQYF	TGCGCCAGCAGCTTGGAAGCGGTCAGCGATACGCAGTATTTT
TRBV5-1	TRBJ2-7	NA	16	TRBD2	CASSRTLAGGAYEQYF	TGCGCCAGCAGCAGGACCCTAGCGGGAGGAGCCTACGAGCAGTACTTC
TRBV11-3	TRBJ1-1	few	13	NA	CASSLRRNTEAFF	TGTGCCAGCAGCTTAAGGAGGAACACTGAAGCTTTCTTT
TRBV29-1	TRBJ1-2	NA	14	NA	CSVGPGLFSYGYTF	TGCAGCGTTGGACCGGGCCTATTTTCCTATGGCTACACCTTC
TRBV13	TRBJ1-1	few	18	TRBD1	CASSLGRMDRPGGSRTFF	TGTGCCAGCAGCTTAGGTCGCATGGACAGGCCGGGGGGATCCCGGACTTTCTTT
TRBV7-2	TRBJ1-2	NA	13	TRBD1	CASSRDSIYGYTF	TGTGCCAGCAGTAGGGACAGTATCTATGGCTACACCTTC
TRBV7-2	TRBJ2-3	few	14	TRBD2	CASSLILAGDTQYF	TGTGCCAGCAGCTTAATTCTAGCGGGGGATACGCAGTATTTT
TRBV11-2	TRBJ2-1	few	11	NA	CASSRGTEQFF	TGTGCTAGCAGCCGCGGTACTGAGCAGTTCTTC
TRBV14	TRBJ2-7	NA	16	TRBD2	CASSPDSGRAAYEQYF	TGTGCCAGCAGCCCAGATAGCGGGAGGGCTGCCTACGAGCAGTACTTC
TRBV4-2	TRBJ2-7	few	11	NA	CASSQDGEQYF	TGTGCCAGCAGCCAAGATGGCGAGCAGTACTTC
TRBV7-7	TRBJ2-6	NA	17	NA	CARPEGHPISGANVLTF	TGTGCTAGGCCGGAGGGACATCCAATCTCTGGGGCCAACGTCCTGACTTTC
TRBV4-1	TRBJ1-2	few	16	NA	CASSQGVGRGYGGYTF	TGCGCCAGCAGCCAAGGGGTAGGCAGGGGATATGGCGGCTACACCTTC
TRBV2	TRBJ1-5	few	15	TRBD1	CASSELVTGNQPQHF	TGTGCCAGCAGTGAACTTGTGACAGGGAATCAGCCCCAGCATTTT
TRBV2	TRBJ1-4	few	14	NA	CASSATGTGEKLFF	TGTGCCAGCAGTGCAACCGGGACGGGTGAAAAACTGTTTTTT
TRBV11-2	TRBJ1-2	NA	12	NA	CASIDRNYGYTF	TGTGCCAGCATCGATAGAAACTATGGCTACACCTTC
TRBV7-2	TRBJ2-5	NA	11	NA	CASSSVETQYF	TGTGCCAGCAGCTCAGTAGAGACCCAGTACTTC
TRBV7-3	TRBJ1-1	few	16	TRBD1	CASSLMGPGGASEAFF	TGTGCCAGCAGCTTAATGGGCCCAGGGGGCGCCTCTGAAGCTTTCTTT
TRBV30	TRBJ2-5	large	13	NA	CAWSVSAQETQYF	TGTGCCTGGAGTGTATCCGCCCAAGAGACCCAGTACTTC
TRBV7-3	TRBJ2-1	NA	15	TRBD1	CASSPGQGSYNEQFF	TGTGCCAGCAGCCCGGGACAGGGCAGCTACAATGAGCAGTTCTTC
TRBV5-1	TRBJ2-5	few	13	NA	CASSEGNQETQYF	TGCGCCAGCAGCGAAGGGAACCAAGAGACCCAGTACTTC
TRBV6-5	TRBJ2-1	NA	15	NA	CASRPGTGSYNEQFF	TGTGCCAGCAGGCCCGGGACTGGATCCTACAATGAGCAGTTCTTC
TRBV18	TRBJ2-5	few	15	TRBD1	CASSPGRDRKETQYF	TGTGCCAGCTCACCAGGTCGGGACAGAAAAGAGACCCAGTACTTC
TRBV28	TRBJ2-3	few	16	TRBD2	CASATSGRTSTDTQYF	TGTGCCAGCGCGACTAGCGGGAGAACTAGCACAGATACGCAGTATTTT
TRBV27	TRBJ2-7	few	17	TRBD1	CASSFFGPQTGLDEQYF	TGTGCCAGCAGTTTCTTCGGTCCGCAGACAGGGTTGGACGAGCAGTACTTC
TRBV19	TRBJ2-7	few	17	NA	CASSMRRQGSSHYEQYF	TGTGCCAGTAGTATGCGAAGACAAGGTTCCTCCCACTACGAGCAGTACTTC
TRBV30	TRBJ2-3	NA	11	NA	CAWSTSDTQYF	TGTGCCTGGAGTACCTCAGATACGCAGTATTTT
TRBV6-1	TRBJ2-7	few	11	TRBD1	CATDRVYEQYF	TGTGCCACCGACAGGGTCTACGAGCAGTACTTC
TRBV18	TRBJ2-7	NA	14	TRBD1	CASSPPDRYYEQYF	TGTGCCAGCTCACCACCGGACAGGTACTACGAGCAGTACTTC
TRBV7-9	TRBJ1-1	few	12	NA	CASDTMNTEAFF	TGTGCCAGCGACACCATGAACACTGAAGCTTTCTTT
TRBV5-8	TRBJ1-2	few	14	NA	CASTDSYGVHGYTF	TGTGCCAGCACCGATTCGTACGGGGTTCATGGCTACACCTTC
TRBV5-1	TRBJ2-3	NA	12	NA	CASSPTFGAQYF	TGCGCCAGCAGCCCCACTTTTGGTGCGCAGTATTTT
TRBV7-3	TRBJ1-1	NA	14	NA	CASSPGRGSTEAFF	TGTGCCAGCAGCCCAGGGAGGGGGAGCACTGAAGCTTTCTTT
TRBV5-6	TRBJ2-2	NA	14	NA	CASSSRGNTGELFF	TGTGCCAGCAGCTCCAGGGGGAACACCGGGGAGCTGTTTTTT
TRBV25-1	TRBJ2-1	few	13	NA	CASSAGPGSEQFF	TGTGCCAGCAGTGCAGGGCCGGGCAGTGAGCAGTTCTTC
TRBV10-3	TRBJ2-1	few	17	NA	CAISETSLNRGDNEQFF	TGTGCCATCAGTGAGACTAGCCTGAACCGGGGAGACAATGAGCAGTTCTTC
TRBV5-1	TRBJ1-4	NA	15	NA	CASSSSQGSGEKLFF	TGCGCCAGCAGCTCGTCCCAGGGTTCAGGGGAAAAACTGTTTTTT
TRBV6-5	TRBJ1-4	NA	14	NA	CASSYSGSREKLFF	TGTGCCAGCAGTTACTCCGGGTCGCGTGAAAAACTGTTTTTT
TRBV10-2	TRBJ2-7	NA	11	NA	CASRGGYEQYF	TGCGCCAGCAGGGGGGGCTACGAGCAGTACTTC
TRBV7-2	TRBJ1-4	NA	13	TRBD1	CASSLAQGGKLFF	TGTGCCAGCAGCTTAGCGCAGGGGGGAAAACTGTTTTTT
TRBV6-1	TRBJ2-1	few	13	NA	CASSLAFGLEQFF	TGTGCCAGCAGCTTAGCGTTTGGGTTGGAGCAGTTCTTC
TRBV7-2	TRBJ1-1	NA	14	NA	CASSRDLGGTEAFF	TGTGCCAGCAGCCGGGATCTGGGGGGCACTGAAGCTTTCTTT
TRBV5-6	TRBJ2-2	NA	18	TRBD2	CASSTTSGGAWYTGELFF	TGTGCCAGCAGCACGACTAGCGGGGGGGCCTGGTACACCGGGGAGCTGTTTTTT
TRBV29-1	TRBJ1-1	NA	12	NA	CSVELGYGEAFF	TGCAGCGTTGAATTGGGATACGGTGAAGCTTTCTTT